This T cell receptor beta chain is from a study of a mutant IDH1 vaccine in newly diagnosed glioma (TCRdb year 2021). With regard to the full study: Eight vaccinations were administered to patients in weeks 1, 3, 5, 7, 11, 15, 19 and 23, corresponding to visits V03 through V10. Of the roughly 32 patients who were treated, about 62% were male and approximately 40% were female, and the mean age was around 43 years. Vaccination was initiated 4-6 weeks after radiotherapy alone, or concurrently with temozolomide cycles in the chemotherapy-containing groups. Peripheral blood samples were drawn at six visits, namely V03 (baseline), V05, V07, V10, V12 and V13. Longitudinal TCRB deep sequencing was performed for roughly 24 treated patients wherever samples were available for exploratory analyses. Before enrollment, patients had received standard therapy of radiotherapy alone, temozolomide alone, or radiochemotherapy with temozolomide; most received the combination. Here is what the overall study found, with its caveats: Pseudoprogression appeared unrelated to alterations in the top peripheral T cell clonotypes detected by TCRB sequencing. The authors stated that sample limitations prevented analyses of patient blood samples from being reproduced. Immune responses induced by the vaccine were seen in roughly 92% of patients across multiple MHC alleles. PBMC samples for TCRB deep sequencing were selected based on availability.

Libraries were constructed by the immunoSEQ multiplex PCR assay. The hsTCRB Kit was used according to the manufacturer's protocol to amplify rearranged TCR beta chain sequences. Sequencing of TCRB libraries was carried out on an Illumina MiSeq. The paper's processing steps were these. The kit vendor's proprietary platform handled demultiplexing, trimming and gene mapping. The table was pulled from immuneACCESS by TCRdb, which kept in-frame rearrangements only. Such tables lose some clones; where checked, under half of the loss comes from unresolved V genes, and the rest has no known cause. For V, J and clone size, that table is used; D and trimming come from the DNA. The sample table contains some 64,000 clones; only one count was recorded for 80% of them. 5.9% of the sample is in the top ten clones. On this clone: The clone's antigen remains unknown. The input lacks base qualities; no much larger clone sits a single base away.

What the time point label conveys for this sample: week 11, during vaccination. Each vaccine dose, consisting of 300 ug of a 20-mer mutant IDH1 peptide in Montanide, was administered subcutaneously with topical imiquimod. Newly diagnosed WHO grade 3 or 4 IDH1-mutant astrocytomas showing loss of nuclear ATRX were present in the donors. The samples were drawn from NOA16, a multicentre, single-arm, open-label phase I trial in Germany that tested a mutant IDH1 peptide vaccine in humans for the first time. Genomic DNA for TCRB sequencing was extracted from EDTA blood using the DNeasy Blood and Tissue Kit. The germline V gene provides CDR1 SQVTM and CDR2 ANQGSEA. V is clipped by 5 bases and J by 7 bases, and the sequence between their germline boundaries is 15 bases long. The CDR3 spans 14 residues, from the cysteine through the phenylalanine. The DNA shown is the 42-base CDR3, in frame from base 1.

The sequence derives from a man aged 50 or older with glioma. The chain couples TRBV29-1 to TRBJ2-6; the D segment might be TRBD1 or TRBD2, since each matches 5 bases. Sample: PBMCs, taken from a glioma patient whose treatment included an IDH1 peptide vaccine. For the CDR3, the sequence is CSVRDEGDANVLTF. The DNA sequence reads TGCAGCGTTCGGGACGAGGGAGATGCCAACGTCCTGACTTTC.